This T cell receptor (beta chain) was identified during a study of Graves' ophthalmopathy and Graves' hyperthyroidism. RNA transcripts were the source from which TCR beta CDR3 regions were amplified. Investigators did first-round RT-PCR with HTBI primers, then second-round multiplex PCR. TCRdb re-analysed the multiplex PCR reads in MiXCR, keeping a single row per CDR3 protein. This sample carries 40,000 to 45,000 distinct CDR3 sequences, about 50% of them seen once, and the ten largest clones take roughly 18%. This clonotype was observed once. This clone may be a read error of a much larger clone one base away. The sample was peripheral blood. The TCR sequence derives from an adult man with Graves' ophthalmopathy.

DNA for the CDR3: TGTGCCAGCAATTTACTCGGGGTAGCTGTCTCCTACGAGCAGTACTTC. It encodes CASNLLGVAVSYEQYF. V usage is TRBV28 and J usage is TRBJ2-7; a weak D match, TRBD2 (5 bases). Looked up from germline, CDR1 is MDHEN and CDR2 is SYDVKM. The CDR3 runs 16 residues.